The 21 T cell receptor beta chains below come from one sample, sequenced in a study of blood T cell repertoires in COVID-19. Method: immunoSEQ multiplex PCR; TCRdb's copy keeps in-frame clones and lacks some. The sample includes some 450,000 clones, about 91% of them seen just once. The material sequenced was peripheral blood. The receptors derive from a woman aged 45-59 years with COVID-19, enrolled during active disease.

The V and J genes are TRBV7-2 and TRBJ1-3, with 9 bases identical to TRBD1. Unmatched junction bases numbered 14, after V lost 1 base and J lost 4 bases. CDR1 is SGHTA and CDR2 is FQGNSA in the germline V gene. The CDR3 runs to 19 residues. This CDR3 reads CASSLGLADGTGYGNTIYF. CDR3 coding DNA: TGTGCCAGCAGCTTAGGTTTGGCCGACGGGACAGGGTACGGAAACACCATATATTTT.

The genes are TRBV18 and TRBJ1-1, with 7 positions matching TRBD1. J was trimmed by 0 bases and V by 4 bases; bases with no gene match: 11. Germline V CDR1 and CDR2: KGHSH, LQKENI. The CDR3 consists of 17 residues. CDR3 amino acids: CASSLTALQGMNTEAFF. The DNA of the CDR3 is TGTGCCAGCTCACTCACCGCCCTACAGGGGATGAACACTGAAGCTTTCTTT.

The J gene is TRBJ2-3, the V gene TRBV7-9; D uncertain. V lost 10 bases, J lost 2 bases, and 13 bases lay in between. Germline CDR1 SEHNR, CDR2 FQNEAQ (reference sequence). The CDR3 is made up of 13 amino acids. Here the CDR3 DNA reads TGTGCCACCCAAGTACACAACACAGATACGCAGTATTTT. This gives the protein CATQVHNTDTQYF.

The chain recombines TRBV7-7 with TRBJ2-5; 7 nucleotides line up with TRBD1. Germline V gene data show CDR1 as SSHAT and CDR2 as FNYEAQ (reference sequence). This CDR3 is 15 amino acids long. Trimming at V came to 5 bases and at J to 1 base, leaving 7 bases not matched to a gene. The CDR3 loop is CASSLQGRGQETQYF. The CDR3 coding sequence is TGTGCCAGCAGCCTACAGGGGAGAGGCCAAGAGACCCAGTACTTC. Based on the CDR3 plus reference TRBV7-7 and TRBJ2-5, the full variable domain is GAGVSQSPRYKVTKRGQDVTLRCDPISSHATLYWYQQALGQGPEFLTYFNYEAQPDKSGLPSDRFSAERPEGSISTLTIQRTEQRDSAMYRCASSLQGRGQETQYFGPGTRLLVL.

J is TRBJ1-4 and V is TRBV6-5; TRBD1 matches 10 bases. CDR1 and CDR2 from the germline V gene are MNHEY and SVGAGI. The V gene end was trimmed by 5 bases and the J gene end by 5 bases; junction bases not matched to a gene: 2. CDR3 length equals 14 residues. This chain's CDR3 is CASSTDRGNEKLFF. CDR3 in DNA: TGTGCCAGCAGTACGGACAGGGGGAATGAAAAACTGTTTTTT.

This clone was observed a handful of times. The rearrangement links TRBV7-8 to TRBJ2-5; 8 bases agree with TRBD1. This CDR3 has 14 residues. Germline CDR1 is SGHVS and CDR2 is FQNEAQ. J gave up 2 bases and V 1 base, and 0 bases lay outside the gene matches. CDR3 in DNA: TGTGCCAGCAGCTTAGGACAGGGGCAAGAGACCCAGTACTTC. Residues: CASSLGQGQETQYF.

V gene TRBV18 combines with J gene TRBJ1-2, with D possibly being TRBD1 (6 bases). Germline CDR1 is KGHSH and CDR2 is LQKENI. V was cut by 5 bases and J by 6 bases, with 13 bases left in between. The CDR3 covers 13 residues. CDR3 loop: CASSSQGKDGYTF. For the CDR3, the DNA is TGTGCCAGCTCAAGTCAGGGGAAGGATGGCTACACCTTC.

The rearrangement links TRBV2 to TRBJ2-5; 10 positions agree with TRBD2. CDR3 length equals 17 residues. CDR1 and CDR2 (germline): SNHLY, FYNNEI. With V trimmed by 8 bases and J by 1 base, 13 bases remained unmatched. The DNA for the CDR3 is TGTGCCAGCCGTACCGGGACTAGCGCACGAGGCCAAGAGACCCAGTACTTC. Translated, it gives CASRTGTSARGQETQYF.

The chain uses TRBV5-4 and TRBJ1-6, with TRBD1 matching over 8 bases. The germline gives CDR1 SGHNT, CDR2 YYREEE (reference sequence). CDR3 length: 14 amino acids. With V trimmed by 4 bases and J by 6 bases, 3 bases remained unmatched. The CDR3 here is CASSRQGSNSPLHF. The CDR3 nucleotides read TGTGCCAGCAGCCGACAGGGGAGTAATTCACCCCTCCACTTT.

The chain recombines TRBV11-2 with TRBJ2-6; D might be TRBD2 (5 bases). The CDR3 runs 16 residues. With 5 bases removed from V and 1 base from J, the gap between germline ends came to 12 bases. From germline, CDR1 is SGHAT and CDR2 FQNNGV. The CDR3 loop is CASSPDSGSGANVLTF. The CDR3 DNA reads TGTGCCAGCAGCCCCGATTCGGGGTCTGGGGCCAACGTCCTGACTTTC. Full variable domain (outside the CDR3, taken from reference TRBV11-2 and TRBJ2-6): EAGVAQSPRYKIIEKRQSVAFWCNPISGHATLYWYQQILGQGPKLLIQFQNNGVVDDSQLPKDRFSAERLKGVDSTLKIQPAKLEDSAVYLCASSPDSGSGANVLTFGAGSRLTVL.

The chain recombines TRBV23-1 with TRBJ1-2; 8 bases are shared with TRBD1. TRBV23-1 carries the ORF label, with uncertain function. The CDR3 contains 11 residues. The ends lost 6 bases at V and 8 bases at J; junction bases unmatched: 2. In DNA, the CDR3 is TGCGCCAGCAGACAGGGGGAGGGCTACACCTTC. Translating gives CASRQGEGYTF.

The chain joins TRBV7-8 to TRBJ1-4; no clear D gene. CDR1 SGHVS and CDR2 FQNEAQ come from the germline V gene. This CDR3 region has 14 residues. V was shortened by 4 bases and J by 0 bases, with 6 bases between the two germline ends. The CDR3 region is CASSSVATNEKLFF. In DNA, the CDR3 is TGTGCCAGCAGCTCTGTAGCAACTAATGAAAAACTGTTTTTT.

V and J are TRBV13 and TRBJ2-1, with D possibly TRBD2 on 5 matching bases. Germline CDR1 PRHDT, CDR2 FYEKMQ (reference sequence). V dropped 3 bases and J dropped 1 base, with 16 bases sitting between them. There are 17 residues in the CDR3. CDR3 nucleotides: TGTGCCAGCAGCTTCTTTCGGGGTTTCACGTCCTACAATGAGCAGTTCTTC. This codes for CASSFFRGFTSYNEQFF. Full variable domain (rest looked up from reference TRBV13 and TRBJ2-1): AAGVIQSPRHLIKEKRETATLKCYPIPRHDTVYWYQQGPGQDPQFLISFYEKMQSDKGSIPDRFSAQQFSDYHSELNMSSLELGDSALYFCASSFFRGFTSYNEQFFGPGTRLTVL.

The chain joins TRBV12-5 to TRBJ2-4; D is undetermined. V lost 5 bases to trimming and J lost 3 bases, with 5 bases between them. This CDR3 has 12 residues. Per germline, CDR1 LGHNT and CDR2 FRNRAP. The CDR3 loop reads CASGPNKNIQYF. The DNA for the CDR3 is TGTGCTAGTGGTCCAAACAAAAACATTCAGTACTTC.

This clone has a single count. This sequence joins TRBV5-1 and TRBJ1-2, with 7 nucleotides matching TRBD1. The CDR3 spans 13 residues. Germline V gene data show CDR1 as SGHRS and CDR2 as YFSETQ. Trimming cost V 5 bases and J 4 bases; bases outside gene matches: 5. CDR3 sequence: CASSTGQIYGYTF. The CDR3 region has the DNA TGCGCCAGCAGTACGGGACAGATCTATGGCTACACCTTC.

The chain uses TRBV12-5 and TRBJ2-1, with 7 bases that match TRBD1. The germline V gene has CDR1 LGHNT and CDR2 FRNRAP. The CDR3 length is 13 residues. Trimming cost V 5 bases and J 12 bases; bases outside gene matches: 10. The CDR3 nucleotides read TGTGCTAGTGGTCTAACCGACAGGGTCGCGCAGTTCTTC. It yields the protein CASGLTDRVAQFF.

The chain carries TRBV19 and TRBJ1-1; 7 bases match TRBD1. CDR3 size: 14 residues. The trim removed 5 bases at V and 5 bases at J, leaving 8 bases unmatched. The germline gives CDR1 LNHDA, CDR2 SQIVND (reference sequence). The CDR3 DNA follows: TGTGCCAGTAGTGCCCAGACAGGGATAACTGAAGCTTTCTTT. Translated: CASSAQTGITEAFF.

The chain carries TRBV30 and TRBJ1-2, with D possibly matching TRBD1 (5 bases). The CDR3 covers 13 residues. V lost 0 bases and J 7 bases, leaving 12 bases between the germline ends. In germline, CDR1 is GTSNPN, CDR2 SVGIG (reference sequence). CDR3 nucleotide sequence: TGTGCCTGGAGTGTACGCCGGGGGGGTGGCTACACCTTC. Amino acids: CAWSVRRGGGYTF.

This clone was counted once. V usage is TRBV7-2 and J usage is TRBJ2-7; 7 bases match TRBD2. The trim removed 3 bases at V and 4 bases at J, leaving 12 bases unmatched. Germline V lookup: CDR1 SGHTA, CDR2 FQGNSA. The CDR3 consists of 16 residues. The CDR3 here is CASSLRAGVFLYEQYF. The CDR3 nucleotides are TGTGCCAGCAGCTTGAGGGCGGGGGTCTTCCTTTACGAGCAGTACTTC.

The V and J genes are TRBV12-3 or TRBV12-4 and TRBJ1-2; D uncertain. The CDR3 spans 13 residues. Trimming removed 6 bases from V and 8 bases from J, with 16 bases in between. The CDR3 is CASSPRTRQGYTF. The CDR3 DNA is TGTGCCAGCAGCCCTCGTACACGCCAAGGCTACACCTTC.

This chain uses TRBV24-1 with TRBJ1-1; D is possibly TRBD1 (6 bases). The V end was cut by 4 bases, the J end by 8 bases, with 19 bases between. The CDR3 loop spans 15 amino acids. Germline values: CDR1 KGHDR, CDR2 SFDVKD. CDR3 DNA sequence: TGTGCCACCAGTGACGCCCGCGGGGGCCAGGGCGAAGCTTTCTTT. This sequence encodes CATSDARGGQGEAFF.